The 25 T cell receptor beta chains given below trace back to one sample, sequenced in a study of blood T cell repertoires in COVID-19. Only in-frame clones appear in the TCRdb table, and some are missing; sequencing was by immunoSEQ multiplex PCR. Altogether about 280,000 clones are present, approximately 89% being singletons, with the ten largest covering 2.5% to 3%. Sequencing was performed on PBMCs or T cells enriched from blood (not recorded which). The receptors here all came from a man aged 40-49 years who had been exposed to COVID-19.

As for this clone: Distinct nucleotide sequences in the sample also encode this CDR3. V and J are TRBV4-3 and TRBJ2-3, with D maybe TRBD2 (6 bases). The CDR3 length is 15 residues. Trimming left V 0 bases short and J 3 bases short, with 10 bases between. Looked up from germline, CDR1 is LGHNA and CDR2 is YSLEER. The CDR3 coding sequence is TGCGCCAGCAGCCAAGATCCCAGCGGGACAGATACGCAGTATTTT. Translating gives CASSQDPSGTDTQYF.

The genes are TRBV12-3 or TRBV12-4 and TRBJ2-7; TRBD2 aligns across 7 bases. V was clipped by 5 bases and J by 2 bases; unmatched bases: 3. CDR3 length: 13 amino acids. Here the CDR3 DNA reads TGTGCCAGCAGTGGGACTACACCCTACGAGCAGTACTTC. Amino acids: CASSGTTPYEQYF.

The gene calls are TRBV4-2 and TRBJ1-2; possibly TRBD1 for D (6 bases). V shed 4 bases and J shed 8 bases, with 14 bases lying between them. The CDR3 has 13 amino acids. Germline lookup yields CDR1 LGHNA and CDR2 YNFKEQ. The CDR3 loop is CASSPVQGPGYTF. Here the CDR3 DNA reads TGTGCCAGCAGCCCTGTACAGGGTCCGGGCTACACCTTC.

The rearrangement uses TRBV5-4 and TRBJ2-5; tentative D call: TRBD1 (5 bases). The V and J ends lost 0 bases and 4 bases respectively, with 16 bases between them. The CDR3 loop spans 16 amino acids. Per the germline V gene, CDR1 is SGHNT and CDR2 is YYREEE (reference sequence). The CDR3 region is CASSLDQDMARETQYF. The CDR3 DNA sequence: TGTGCCAGCAGCTTGGATCAGGACATGGCGAGAGAGACCCAGTACTTC.

Remarks on this clone: The junction does not match germline at one end; this may be a read error. V is TRBV5-4 and J is TRBJ1-2, with TRBD1 identical over 7 bases. This CDR3 is built from 11 residues. The V gene's germline CDR1 is SGHNT and CDR2 YYREEE (reference sequence). CDR3 amino acids: CASSLGPGTVF. CDR3 DNA: TGTGCCAGCAGCTTGGGTCCCGGGACAGTCTTC.

The genes are TRBV11-1 and TRBJ2-5; 11 nucleotides align to TRBD2. V lost 2 bases, J lost 5 bases, and 7 bases stayed unmatched. The CDR3 consists of 16 residues. Germline V gene lookup returns CDR1 SGHAT and CDR2 FQDESV (reference sequence). Here the CDR3 DNA reads TGTGCCAGCAGCTTAAATAGCGGGAGGGCCTTTGAGACCCAGTACTTC. This gives the protein CASSLNSGRAFETQYF.

In DNA, the CDR3 is TGTGCCAGCAGCTCCCCTAGAGGGCGAATTACTAACTATGGCTACACCTTC. This gives the protein CASSSPRGRITNYGYTF. V is TRBV5-6 and J is TRBJ1-2, with D unresolved. This CDR3 has 17 residues. Germline assignment: CDR1 SGHDT and CDR2 YYEEEE. Trimming removed 3 bases at V and 0 bases at J, with 18 bases between.

This chain uses TRBV3-1 (or the pseudogene TRBV3-2) with TRBJ1-1, with D tentatively TRBD1 (6 bases). Germline V CDR1 and CDR2: LGHDT, YNNKEL (reference sequence). Trimming removed 0 bases at V and 0 bases at J, with 29 bases between. This CDR3 is 22 amino acids long. This chain's CDR3 is CASSQDLGRGVGIGIMNTEAFF. As DNA, the CDR3 is TGTGCCAGCAGCCAAGATTTGGGCAGGGGCGTGGGTATTGGTATAATGAACACTGAAGCTTTCTTT.

This sequence joins TRBV19 and TRBJ1-2; 10 bases are a match to TRBD1. The V segment lost 7 bases and the J segment 1 base; nucleotides outside the gene matches: 6. This CDR3 comprises 15 residues. Germline lookup yields CDR1 LNHDA and CDR2 SQIVND (reference sequence). In nucleotides, the CDR3 is TGTGCCAGTAATACGACAGGGGGCTTTAACTATGGCTACACCTTC. This encodes CASNTTGGFNYGYTF.

The chain combines TRBV11-1 with TRBJ2-5, with 11 nucleotides matching TRBD2. Losses at the gene ends were 5 bases for V and 3 bases for J; bases not matched to a gene: 2. Per germline, CDR1 SGHAT and CDR2 FQDESV (reference sequence). CDR3 length equals 14 residues. The DNA for the CDR3 is TGTGCCAGCAGCAAGGGACTAGCGGAAGAGACCCAGTACTTC. Its protein product is CASSKGLAEETQYF.

This clone occurred a few times. The V gene is TRBV6-2 or TRBV6-3, the J gene TRBJ2-2, with D perhaps matching TRBD2 (5 bases). The germline V gene has CDR1 MNHEY and CDR2 SVGEGT. The V end was cut by 2 bases, the J end by 4 bases, with 11 bases between. The CDR3 totals 15 residues. CDR3 sequence (DNA): TGTGCCAGCAGTTACCCTACGAGGGCCACCGGGGAGCTGTTTTTT. Protein product: CASSYPTRATGELFF.

This chain joins TRBV6-6 and TRBJ2-7; TRBD2 aligns across 8 bases. Trimming removed 0 bases from V and 4 bases from J; junction bases left unmatched: 5. CDR1 and CDR2 from the germline V gene are MNHNY and SVGAGI (reference sequence). This CDR3 spans 15 amino acids. CDR3 protein: CASSYSPRGGYEQYF. The CDR3 DNA sequence: TGTGCCAGCAGTTACTCGCCACGGGGGGGGTACGAGCAGTACTTC.

The chain links TRBV29-1 to TRBJ2-1; 7 nucleotides line up with TRBD2. The germline V gene has CDR1 SQVTM and CDR2 ANQGSEA. The V segment lost 8 bases and the J segment 9 bases; nucleotides outside the gene matches: 16. The CDR3 covers 14 residues. The CDR3, as DNA: TGCAGCCCCCGAAGATTGGAGCGGGGCCTTGAGCAGTTCTTC. Translated, it gives CSPRRLERGLEQFF.

This clone appeared a single time. The CDR3 DNA reads TGTGCCAGCAGCCAAGGAAGGGGGCTGGGAGAGACCCAGTACTTC. It encodes CASSQGRGLGETQYF. The chain is built from TRBV6-5 and TRBJ2-5, with 7 bases aligning to TRBD1. This CDR3 spans 15 amino acids. Germline CDR1 MNHEY, CDR2 SVGAGI. Losses at the gene ends were 6 bases for V and 4 bases for J; bases not matched to a gene: 11.

This chain links TRBV30 with TRBJ1-1; D perhaps matches TRBD1 (5 bases). CDR1 and CDR2 from the germline V gene are GTSNPN and SVGIG (reference sequence). V lost 3 bases and J 2 bases, leaving 10 bases between the germline ends. The CDR3 spans 13 residues. The CDR3 loop reads CAWSAQGNTEAFF. In nucleotides, the CDR3 is TGTGCCTGGAGCGCCCAGGGAAACACTGAAGCTTTCTTT.

J is TRBJ2-5 and V is TRBV15; 14 bases fit TRBD2. The CDR3 extends over 16 amino acids. Germline V gene lookup returns CDR1 LNHNV and CDR2 YYDKDF (reference sequence). J lost 4 bases, V lost 1 base, and 2 bases had no gene match. The CDR3 sequence is CATSRGGLAGAETQYF. CDR3 DNA sequence: TGTGCCACCAGCAGAGGGGGACTAGCGGGAGCAGAGACCCAGTACTTC. Full variable domain (remainder filled in from reference TRBV15 and TRBJ2-5): DAMVIQNPRYQVTQFGKPVTLSCSQTLNHNVMYWYQQKSSQAPKLLFHYYDKDFNNEADTPDNFQSRRPNTSFCFLDIRSPGLGDTAMYLCATSRGGLAGAETQYFGPGTRLLVL.

V usage is TRBV4-1 and J usage is TRBJ1-1, with a possible D match to TRBD1 (6 bases). The CDR3 spans 20 residues. The V end lost 3 bases, the J end lost 3 bases, and 29 bases lay between the germline ends. Germline-derived CDR1 and CDR2 are MGHRA and YSYEKL. The CDR3 coding sequence is TGCGCCAGCAGCCACCTCGACAGGCGCCGAAATACCCGCAGGGACACTGAAGCTTTCTTT. It is translated as CASSHLDRRRNTRRDTEAFF.

The gene calls are TRBV19 and TRBJ1-4; a weak D match, TRBD1 (6 bases). The germline V gene encodes CDR1 LNHDA and CDR2 SQIVND (reference sequence). CDR3 length equals 16 residues. V was clipped by 3 bases and J by 0 bases, with 11 bases between them. The CDR3: CASSISGQSTNEKLFF. The CDR3 nucleotides read TGTGCCAGTAGTATCTCCGGACAGTCAACTAATGAAAAACTGTTTTTT.

The chain links TRBV15 to TRBJ1-6, with D perhaps TRBD1 (6 bases). Germline CDR1 LNHNV, CDR2 YYDKDF (reference sequence). CDR3 length: 16 residues. Trimming shortened V by 5 bases and J by 5 bases, and 16 bases separated the two germline ends. CDR3: CATSSRGRTDNSPLHF. Written as DNA, the CDR3 is TGTGCCACCAGCTCAAGAGGTCGGACAGATAATTCACCCCTCCACTTT.

This rearrangement joins TRBV5-1 to TRBJ2-5; the match to TRBD1 covers 9 bases. The V segment lost 0 bases and the J segment 3 bases; nucleotides outside the gene matches: 6. The V gene's germline CDR1 is SGHRS and CDR2 YFSETQ. This CDR3 spans 16 amino acids. CDR3 amino acids: CASSLAVGQGKETQYF. CDR3 DNA: TGCGCCAGCAGCTTGGCGGTTGGACAGGGGAAAGAGACCCAGTACTTC.

The CDR3 reads CASSGTRLAGTDTQYF. In DNA, the CDR3 is TGCGCCAGCAGTGGGACCCGACTAGCGGGGACAGATACGCAGTATTTT. The chain couples TRBV10-1 to TRBJ2-3; TRBD2 matches at 11 bases. The germline gives CDR1 WNHNN, CDR2 SYGVQD (reference sequence). There are 16 residues in the CDR3. V was clipped by 4 bases and J by 3 bases; unmatched bases: 6.

This clone has only one observation. V is TRBV28 and J is TRBJ1-1; TRBD1 might be the D (6 bases). CDR1 is MDHEN, CDR2 SYDVKM, per germline. The CDR3 loop spans 13 amino acids. V lost 9 bases and J 5 bases, leaving 16 bases between the germline ends. The CDR3 sequence: CASAGVGWTEAFF. The CDR3 bases are TGTGCCAGTGCAGGGGTGGGATGGACTGAAGCTTTCTTT.

Turning to this clone: Other nucleotide sequences in the sample specify the same CDR3. This chain links TRBV9 with TRBJ2-3; D not certain. The CDR3 sequence is 13 residues long. Germline CDR1 SGDLS, CDR2 YYNGEE. Trimming cost V 2 bases and J 2 bases, with 6 bases left between them. CDR3 coding DNA: TGTGCCAGCAGCGTGAGTCCCACAGATACGCAGTATTTT. Amino acid sequence: CASSVSPTDTQYF.

The chain joins TRBV6-5 to TRBJ2-2; no clear D. This CDR3 contains 14 residues. Trimming took 6 bases from V and 5 from J, leaving 13 bases between them. The V gene's germline CDR1 is MNHEY and CDR2 SVGAGI. This chain's CDR3 is CASSLTIYTGELFF. CDR3 nucleotides: TGTGCCAGCAGCCTAACTATCTATACCGGGGAGCTGTTTTTT.

The V call is TRBV7-9, the J call TRBJ2-3, with a possible D match to TRBD2 (5 bases). V was clipped by 5 bases and J by 6 bases, with 15 bases between them. The CDR3 totals 14 residues. The germline V gene has CDR1 SEHNR and CDR2 FQNEAQ (reference sequence). CDR3 in DNA: TGTGCCAGCAGCCTAGGACTCAATGAGGATACGCAGTATTTT. It is translated as CASSLGLNEDTQYF.